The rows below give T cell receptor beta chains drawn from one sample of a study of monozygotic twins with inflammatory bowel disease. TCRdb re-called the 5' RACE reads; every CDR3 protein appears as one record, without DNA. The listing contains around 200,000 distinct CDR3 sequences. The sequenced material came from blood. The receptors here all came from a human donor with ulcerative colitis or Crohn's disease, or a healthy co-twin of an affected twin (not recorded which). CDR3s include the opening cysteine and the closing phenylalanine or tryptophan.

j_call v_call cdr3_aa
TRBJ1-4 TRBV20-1 CSSRDSGEKLFF
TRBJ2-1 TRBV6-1 CASSQQGMENNEQFF
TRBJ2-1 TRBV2 CASSDGTASSYNEQFF
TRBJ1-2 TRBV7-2 CASGPSVDRKNYGYTF
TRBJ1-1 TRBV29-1 CSVVGRMNTEAFF
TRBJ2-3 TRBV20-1 CSARRSSGTDTQYF
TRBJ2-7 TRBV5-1 CASRRGDNGYEQYF
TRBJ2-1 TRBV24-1 CATSDFSPTSDEQFF
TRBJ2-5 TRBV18 CASSPQSQETQYF
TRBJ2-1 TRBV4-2 CASSQRTGAYNGQFF
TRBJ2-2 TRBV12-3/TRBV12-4 CASSLTSGGITGELFF
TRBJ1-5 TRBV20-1 CSAGTWVGNQPQHF
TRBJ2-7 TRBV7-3 CASSLNPHGPQSTKQYF
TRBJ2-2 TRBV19 CASSMKGDTGELFF
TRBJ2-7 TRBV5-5 CASSFKVDEQYF
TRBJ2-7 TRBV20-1 CSAERGNPYEQYF
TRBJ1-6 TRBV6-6 CASSPAGAGSPLHF
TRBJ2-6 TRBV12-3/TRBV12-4 CASKTEFSGANVLTF
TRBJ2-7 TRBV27 CASSVSGTSPYEQYF
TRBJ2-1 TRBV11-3 CASSPHSSSSYNEQFF
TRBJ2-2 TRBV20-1 CSATWSNTGELFF
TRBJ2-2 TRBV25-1 CASSESSGLRTGELFF
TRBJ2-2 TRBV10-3 CAAQTGGSNTGELFF
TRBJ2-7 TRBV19 CASSSVRDRSSYEQYF
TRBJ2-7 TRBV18 CASSPLTSLEQYF
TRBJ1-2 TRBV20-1 CSARGGVTGLSGYTF
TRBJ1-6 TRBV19 CASRIGTGGNSPLHF
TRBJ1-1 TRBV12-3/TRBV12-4 CASSLTLGSQGGGTEAFF
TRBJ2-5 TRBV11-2 CASSLEGAGGHYQETQYF
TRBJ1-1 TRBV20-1 CSARDRENTEAFF
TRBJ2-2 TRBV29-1 CSVRRGTSGGNTGELFF